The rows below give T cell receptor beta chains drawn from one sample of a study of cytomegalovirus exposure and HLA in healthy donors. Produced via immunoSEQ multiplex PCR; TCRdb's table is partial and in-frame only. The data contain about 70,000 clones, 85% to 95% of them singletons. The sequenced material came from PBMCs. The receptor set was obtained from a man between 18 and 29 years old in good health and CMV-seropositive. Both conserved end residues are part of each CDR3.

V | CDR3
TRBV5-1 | CASSLGGDPDYGYTF
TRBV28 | CASSTTGTGRYGYTF
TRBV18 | CASTEQGITYEQYF
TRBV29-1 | CSVVFPATYEQYF
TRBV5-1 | CASRSGEAGELFF
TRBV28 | CASSYGRAGELFF
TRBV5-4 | CASSLSLGRSYGYTF
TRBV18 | CASSPDGGEQYF
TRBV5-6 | CASSSDSTELAAFF
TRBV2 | CASSERSTTNTEAFF
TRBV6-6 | CASSYQTGLNTEAFF
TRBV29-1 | CSVGVQGESEKLFF
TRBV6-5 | CASSYWTSGPYEQYF
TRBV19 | CASSSGTGGAYEQYF
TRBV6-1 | CASSPWDTYGYTF
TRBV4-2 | CASSQGTGDTGELFF
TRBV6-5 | CASSYSEGTNEKLFF
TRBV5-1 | CASSLGQNNEKLFF
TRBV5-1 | CASSLTTSGRRDTQYF
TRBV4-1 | CASSQEGTGLYGYTF
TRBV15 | CATSRDSPGQGAEKLFF
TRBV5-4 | CASSLGDFRTDTQYF
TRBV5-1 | CASSLGLGRPEQYF
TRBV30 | CAWTRDTDSEAFF
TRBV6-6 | CASSYSGRGLGYTF
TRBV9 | CASSVSLMADYGYTF
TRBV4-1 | CASSRGQGMTEAFF
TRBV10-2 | CASRIGGSSYNEQFF
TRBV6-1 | CASSGHSGRVGGDTQYF
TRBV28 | CASSPQTGRDTEAFF
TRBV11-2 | CASSPRTGGSEQYF
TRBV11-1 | CASSLALAGTYNEQFF
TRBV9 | CASSVVVDNEQFF
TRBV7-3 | CASSPGTANTGELFF
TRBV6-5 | CASRQTSGPLETQYF
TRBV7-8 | CASSILGADTEAFF
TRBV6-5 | CASSFDRGRNEQYF
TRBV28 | CASSLRALSSYNEQFF
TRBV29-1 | CSVVVSGTGLDEQFF